Shown below are 23 T cell receptor beta chains from a single sample sequenced in a study of post-analysis software for immune sequencing data. Findings and caveats of the study: Patients used about five TRBV segments, including TRBV5-6, TRBV5-1 and TRBV20-1, more often than controls.

These receptors have no identified antigens. Unique molecular identifiers were present in the TCR beta cDNA libraries. MiXCR was run by TCRdb on the PCR reads, yielding one entry per CDR3 protein. The sample has around 200,000 distinct CDR3 sequences, 25% to 35% seen once. Sequencing used blood. All receptors derive from a girl under 18 with multiple sclerosis.

Of note for this clonotype: One end of the junction varies from germline; a read error may be responsible. The chain has TRBV14 and TRBJ2-3; perhaps TRBD2 as D (6 bases). This CDR3 comprises 15 residues. The V gene's germline CDR1 is SGHDN and CDR2 FVKESK. CDR3 region: CAGSPGGEGTDTQYF. DNA of the CDR3: TGTGCCGGCAGCCCCGGCGGGGAAGGCACAGATACGCAGTATTTT. Supplemented by reference TRBV14 and TRBJ2-3, the full variable domain reads EAGVTQFPSHSVIEKGQTVTLRCDPISGHDNLYWYRRVMGKEIKFLLHFVKESKQDESGMPNNRFLAERTGGTYSTLKVQPAELEDSGVYFCAGSPGGEGTDTQYFGPGTRLTVL.

This clonotype was detected many times. The CDR3 DNA follows: TGCAGTGCCGCGAAGGTCGGCTACGTGAACACTGAAGCTTTCTTT. Translated, it gives CSAAKVGYVNTEAFF. The chain joins TRBV20-1 to TRBJ1-1; D unresolved. In germline, CDR1 is DFQATT, CDR2 SNEGSKA (reference sequence). Trimming cost V 6 bases and J 0 bases, with 17 bases left between them. The CDR3 sequence is 15 residues long.

In this sample, this clonotype turned up a few times. This chain links TRBV20-1 with TRBJ1-4; no clear D gene. V lost 3 bases and J 5 bases, leaving 10 bases between the germline ends. This CDR3 is 13 amino acids long. The V gene's germline CDR1 is DFQATT and CDR2 SNEGSKA (reference sequence). This chain's CDR3 is CSASWRSNEKLFF. CDR3 nucleotides: TGCAGTGCTAGTTGGCGGAGCAATGAAAAACTGTTTTTT.

Worth noting for this clonotype: This clone may be a read error of a much larger clone one base away. The chain links TRBV4-1 to TRBJ2-7, with 10 bases matching TRBD2. Germline CDR1 reads MGHRA; CDR2 reads YSYEKL. The CDR3 is 17 residues long. This CDR3 reads CAGSQAQRGGRSYEQYF. CDR3 sequence (DNA): TGCGCCGGCAGCCAAGCACAGCGGGGGGGCCGCTCCTACGAGCAGTACTTC.

This clonotype was seen only a few times. This rearrangement joins TRBV12-3 or TRBV12-4 to TRBJ1-2; D not resolved. CDR3 size: 11 residues. Between the trimmed V and J ends, which lost 1 base and 13 bases, there was a span of 10 bases. The DNA of the CDR3 is TGTGCCAGCAGTTTAGGGGAACGAGGCACCTTC. It translates to CASSLGERGTF.

V usage is TRBV6-5 and J usage is TRBJ1-5; TRBD1 agrees at 7 bases. The CDR3 runs 17 residues. Germline-derived CDR1 and CDR2 are MNHEY and SVGAGI. V shed 5 bases and J 2 bases; nucleotides not matched to a gene: 12. The CDR3 sequence is CASSTRQGSPGNQPQHF. The CDR3 bases are TGTGCCAGCAGTACACGACAGGGATCCCCCGGCAATCAGCCCCAGCATTTT.

The CDR3 coding sequence is TGCAGCGCCAAAATGGGGACTGAAGCTTTCTTT. This translates into CSAKMGTEAFF. The V and J genes are TRBV20-1 and TRBJ1-1; D gene uncertain. Germline loops: CDR1 DFQATT, CDR2 SNEGSKA (reference sequence). This CDR3 is 11 amino acids long.

This clonotype appeared a few times. The rearrangement links TRBV28 to TRBJ2-6, with no clear D. The germline CDR1 and CDR2 sequences are MDHEN and SYDVKM. There are 15 residues in the CDR3. Trimming shortened V by 3 bases and J by 0 bases, and 6 bases separated the two germline ends. The CDR3 DNA is TGTGCCAGCAGTTTGGGTACCTCTGGGGCCAACGTCCTGACTTTC. Its translation is CASSLGTSGANVLTF. Based on the CDR3 plus reference TRBV28 and TRBJ2-6, the full variable domain is DVKVTQSSRYLVKRTGEKVFLECVQDMDHENMFWYRQDPGLGLRLIYFSYDVKMKEKGDIPEGYSVSREKKERFSLILESASTNQTSMYLCASSLGTSGANVLTFGAGSRLTVL.

V gene TRBV28 combines with J gene TRBJ1-5; 7 nucleotides align to TRBD1. Trimming took 5 bases from V and 6 from J; bases not matched to a gene: 10. The germline V gene encodes CDR1 MDHEN and CDR2 SYDVKM. This CDR3 is 15 amino acids long. The CDR3 nucleotides read TGTGCCAGCAGTCCCGAGACAGGGTACCCTCAGCCCCAGCATTTT. Amino acid sequence: CASSPETGYPQPQHF.

The chain recombines TRBV19 with TRBJ2-1; 7 bases fit TRBD1. CDR1 is LNHDA and CDR2 is SQIVND in the germline V gene (reference sequence). The CDR3 has 14 residues. The J segment lost 6 bases and the V segment lost 6 bases, leaving 8 bases of the junction unmatched. In DNA form, the CDR3 reads TGTGCCAGTAGCTTGAGGGGGCCCCCCAATGAGCAGTTCTTC. The encoded protein is CASSLRGPPNEQFF.

The chain joins TRBV4-1 to TRBJ2-3; 8 bases match TRBD2. The CDR3 extends over 16 amino acids. V lost 6 bases and J lost 5; bases outside the gene matches: 13. Germline CDR1 MGHRA, CDR2 YSYEKL. The CDR3: CASSPGLAEGGDTQYF. Here the CDR3 DNA reads TGCGCCAGCAGTCCAGGACTAGCTGAAGGTGGAGATACGCAGTATTTT.

The chain has TRBV5-1 and TRBJ2-2; the D call may be TRBD1 or TRBD2 (5 bases each). Looked up from germline, CDR1 is SGHRS and CDR2 is YFSETQ. There are 15 residues in the CDR3. Trimming left V 4 bases short and J 1 base short, with 11 bases between. The CDR3 DNA follows: TGCGCCAGCAGCCTACTGGGGGTGAACACCGGGGAGCTGTTTTTT. It translates to CASSLLGVNTGELFF.

This clonotype was seen many times. The chain couples TRBV5-1 to TRBJ2-7; D is perhaps TRBD1 (6 bases). V lost 4 bases and J 3 bases, leaving 14 bases between the germline ends. Per the germline V gene, CDR1 is SGHRS and CDR2 is YFSETQ. The CDR3 is 14 amino acids. The CDR3 nucleotides read TGCGCCAGCAGCCATCAGACAGGCCTCTACGAGCAGTACTTC. This codes for CASSHQTGLYEQYF.

The chain uses TRBV5-1 and TRBJ2-3; D call uncertain. Germline assignment: CDR1 SGHRS and CDR2 YFSETQ. V was pared by 4 bases and J by 1 base, with 19 bases between. The CDR3 is made up of 17 amino acids. CDR3 amino acids: CASSRMREGRGTDTQYF. The CDR3 DNA reads TGCGCCAGCAGCCGGATGAGAGAAGGGCGCGGCACAGATACGCAGTATTTT.

The chain is built from TRBV12-3 or TRBV12-4 and TRBJ1-4, with a tentative D call TRBD1 (5 bases). The CDR3 length is 12 residues. Trimming stripped 3 bases from V and 11 bases from J, with 10 bases between. CDR3 residues: CASSFRGVKLFF. The CDR3 coding sequence is TGTGCCAGCAGTTTCAGAGGGGTTAAACTGTTTTTT.

This clonotype was observed a few times. The chain joins TRBV2 to TRBJ2-5, with 9 positions matching TRBD1. J was trimmed by 5 bases and V by 8 bases; bases with no gene match: 6. CDR3 size: 13 residues. Germline CDR1 and CDR2: SNHLY and FYNNEI. The CDR3 is CASSDRGFETQYF. CDR3 sequence (DNA): TGTGCCAGCTCGGACAGGGGATTCGAGACCCAGTACTTC.

This clonotype was counted only a few times. The J gene is TRBJ2-2, the V gene TRBV28; 9 nucleotides agree with TRBD2. Germline V gene data show CDR1 as MDHEN and CDR2 as SYDVKM. The CDR3 runs 15 residues. The ends lost 6 bases at V and 4 bases at J; junction bases unmatched: 6. The CDR3 loop reads CASSLAGVGTGELFF. The DNA for the CDR3 is TGTGCCAGCAGCTTAGCGGGAGTGGGCACCGGGGAGCTGTTTTTT.

The chain is built from TRBV18 and TRBJ1-1; TRBD1 agrees at 7 bases. Losses at the gene ends were 5 bases for V and 5 bases for J; bases not matched to a gene: 11. The CDR3 extends over 15 amino acids. Germline lookup yields CDR1 KGHSH and CDR2 LQKENI. The chain's CDR3 is CASSSDRVLWTEAFF. The CDR3 DNA follows: TGTGCCAGCTCATCTGACAGGGTTTTGTGGACTGAAGCTTTCTTT. The full variable domain, rest sourced from reference TRBV18 and TRBJ1-1, is NAGVMQNPRHLVRRRGQEARLRCSPMKGHSHVYWYRQLPEEGLKFMVYLQKENIIDESGMPKERFSAEFPKEGPSILRIQQVVRGDSAAYFCASSSDRVLWTEAFFGQGTRLTVV.

This clonotype was detected ten times or more. This rearrangement joins TRBV5-1 to TRBJ2-1, with D tentatively TRBD1 (6 bases). The germline V gene encodes CDR1 SGHRS and CDR2 YFSETQ. The V and J ends lost 4 bases and 3 bases respectively, with 17 bases between them. The CDR3 is 16 amino acids. Here the CDR3 reads CASSGTQGFVYNEQFF. The CDR3 nucleotides read TGCGCCAGCAGCGGAACCCAGGGGTTTGTCTACAATGAGCAGTTCTTC. Together with reference TRBV5-1 and TRBJ2-1, the CDR3 gives the full variable domain: KAGVTQTPRYLIKTRGQQVTLSCSPISGHRSVSWYQQTPGQGLQFLFEYFSETQRNKGNFPGRFSGRQFSNSRSEMNVSTLELGDSALYLCASSGTQGFVYNEQFFGPGTRLTVL.

The V and J genes are TRBV4-2 and TRBJ1-5; 9 nucleotides match TRBD1. Germline lookup yields CDR1 LGHNA and CDR2 YNFKEQ. The CDR3 is made up of 16 amino acids. V lost 3 bases and J lost 3; bases outside the gene matches: 6. The CDR3 DNA reads as TGTGCCAGCAGCCACGGGACAGGGAGAAACAATCAGCCCCAGCATTTT. Protein sequence: CASSHGTGRNNQPQHF.

Only a few counts were recorded for this clonotype. V gene TRBV7-2 combines with J gene TRBJ1-2; no definite D call. V was trimmed by 0 bases and J by 5 bases, leaving 16 bases between them. The CDR3 runs 16 residues. Germline V gene data show CDR1 as SGHTA and CDR2 as FQGNSA. The CDR3 sequence is CASSLARQSPGYGYTF. The CDR3, as DNA: TGTGCCAGCAGCTTAGCCCGGCAGTCCCCTGGGTATGGCTACACCTTC.

This clonotype was detected many times. The CDR3 protein is CASSLGSRPDTQYF. CDR3 DNA sequence: TGCGCCAGCAGCTTGGGGTCCCGGCCAGATACGCAGTATTTT. This chain connects TRBV5-1 to TRBJ2-3; no firm D call. Trimming left V 0 bases short and J 4 bases short, with 9 bases between. The germline CDR1 and CDR2 sequences are SGHRS and YFSETQ. This CDR3 spans 14 amino acids.

In this sample, this clonotype turned up a few times. J is TRBJ1-2 and V is TRBV7-9; 7 bases are shared with TRBD1. J was trimmed by 8 bases and V by 0 bases; bases with no gene match: 3. There are 13 residues in the CDR3. Germline CDR1 and CDR2: SEHNR and FQNEAQ (reference sequence). The CDR3 nucleotides read TGTGCCAGCAGCTTAGCGCAGGGGGAAGGCTACACCTTC. Its translation is CASSLAQGEGYTF.